This T cell receptor (beta chain) was profiled in a study of lymphopenia after photon versus proton radiotherapy. The CDR3 consists of 15 residues. CDR1 is MNHEY and CDR2 is SVGAGI in the germline V gene. Trimming removed 5 bases from V and 3 bases from J; junction bases left unmatched: 6. TCRdb's table, derived via immunoSEQ multiplex PCR, lists solely in-frame clones and lacks some. The sample consists of 83,000 or so clones, around 83% of them appearing once. The TCR comes from a man aged 55 to 70 with pancreatic cancer. The rearrangement links TRBV6-5 to TRBJ2-3; 9 bases are a match to TRBD2. This material consisted of peripheral blood, taken from a patient treated with proton-based radiotherapy. The CDR3 DNA is TGTGCCAGCAGTCTGGCGGGAGGGCGGACAGATACGCAGTATTTT. Protein product: CASSLAGGRTDTQYF.